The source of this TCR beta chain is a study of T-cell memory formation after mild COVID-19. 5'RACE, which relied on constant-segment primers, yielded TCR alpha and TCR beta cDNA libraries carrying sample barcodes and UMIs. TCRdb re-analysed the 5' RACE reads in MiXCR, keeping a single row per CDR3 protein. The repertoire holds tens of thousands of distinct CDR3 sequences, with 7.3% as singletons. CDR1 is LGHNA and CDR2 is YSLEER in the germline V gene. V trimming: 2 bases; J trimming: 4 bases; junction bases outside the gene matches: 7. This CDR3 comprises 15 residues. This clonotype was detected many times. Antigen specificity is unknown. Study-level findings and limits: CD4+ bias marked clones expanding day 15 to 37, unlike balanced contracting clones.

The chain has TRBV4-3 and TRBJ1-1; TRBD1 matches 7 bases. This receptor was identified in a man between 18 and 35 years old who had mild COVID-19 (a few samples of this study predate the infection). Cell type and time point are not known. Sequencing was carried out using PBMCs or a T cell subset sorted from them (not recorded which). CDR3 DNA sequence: TGCGCCAGCAGCCAACATCGACAGGGAGGCACTGAAGCTTTCTTT. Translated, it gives CASSQHRQGGTEAFF.